The 21 T cell receptor beta chains below come from one sample, sequenced in a study of cytomegalovirus exposure and HLA in healthy donors. The study ran its PCR with 60 Vbeta and 13 Jbeta primers. Generated by immunoSEQ multiplex PCR, the TCRdb table keeps only in-frame clones and is missing some. The sample consists of about 150,000 clones, roughly 10% of them appearing once. Sequencing was performed on PBMCs. These TCRs come from a man aged 50-59 years in good health and CMV-seronegative.

V and J are TRBV18 and TRBJ2-3; 10 bases are a match to TRBD2. Germline V CDR1 and CDR2: KGHSH, LQKENI. V shed 0 bases, J shed 3 bases, and the junction held 0 bases outside the gene matches. This CDR3 has 15 residues. CDR3 sequence reads: CASSPPGLATDTQYF. DNA for the CDR3: TGTGCCAGCTCACCACCGGGACTAGCGACAGATACGCAGTATTTT.

Regarding this clone: The same CDR3 can be traced to other DNA sequences in this sample. The chain uses TRBV29-1 and TRBJ2-1, with TRBD2 matching 7 bases. V dropped 2 bases and J dropped 12; count of bases not matched to a gene: 13. The CDR3 is 14 amino acids. Germline V CDR1 and CDR2: SQVTM, ANQGSEA. The DNA of the CDR3 is TGCAGCGTTGAACGCGCTGAGGCGGGAGAATCGCAGTTCTTC. It yields the protein CSVERAEAGESQFF.

This clone was found a few times. The chain uses TRBV6-1 and TRBJ1-1; D is ambiguous. This CDR3 is built from 13 residues. Germline V gene sequence: CDR1 MNHNS, CDR2 SASEGT. V dropped 2 bases and J dropped 3 bases, with 7 bases sitting between them. This CDR3 reads CASSELRDTEAFF. CDR3 DNA: TGTGCCAGCAGTGAATTGAGAGACACTGAAGCTTTCTTT.

This clone was detected a few times. The CDR3 sequence is CASSLLAGGQETQYF. The CDR3 DNA is TGCGCCAGCAGCTTGTTAGCGGGGGGGCAAGAGACCCAGTACTTC. The rearrangement joins TRBV5-1 to TRBJ2-5; 11 bases match TRBD2. From germline, CDR1 is SGHRS and CDR2 YFSETQ. V gave up 1 base and J gave up 2 bases; unmatched junction bases: 1. The CDR3 spans 15 residues.

The rearrangement joins TRBV11-1 to TRBJ2-1; 7 bases are a match to TRBD2. J lost 7 bases, V lost 5 bases, and 11 bases had no gene match. From germline, CDR1 is SGHAT and CDR2 FQDESV (reference sequence). CDR3 size: 15 residues. CDR3 DNA sequence: TGTGCCAGCAGCCTGGGGGAGGGAGCGGGGAATGAGCAGTTCTTC. Translating it yields CASSLGEGAGNEQFF. The variable domain in full, with the rest retrieved from reference TRBV11-1 and TRBJ2-1, is EAEVAQSPRYKITEKSQAVAFWCDPISGHATLYWYRQILGQGPELLVQFQDESVVDDSQLPKDRFSAERLKGVDSTLKIQPAELGDSAMYLCASSLGEGAGNEQFFGPGTRLTVL.

This clone was counted a few times. The CDR3 sequence: CASSLGAAGANTEAFF. CDR3 sequence (DNA): TGTGCCAGCAGCTTAGGGGCGGCAGGGGCGAACACTGAAGCTTTCTTT. This chain links TRBV7-6 with TRBJ1-1; a possible D gene is TRBD1 (6 bases). CDR3 length equals 16 residues. The V gene lost 1 base and the J gene lost 1 base, with 13 bases spanning the gap. Germline V gene data show CDR1 as SGHVS and CDR2 as FNYEAQ.

This rearrangement joins TRBV28 to TRBJ1-4; weak D call: TRBD1 (5 bases). Trimming shortened V by 2 bases and J by 3 bases, and 16 bases separated the two germline ends. CDR3 size: 17 residues. The germline V gene encodes CDR1 MDHEN and CDR2 SYDVKM. CDR3 in amino acids: CASSLGTQGSPNEKLFF. CDR3 DNA sequence: TGTGCCAGCAGTTTAGGAACCCAGGGATCCCCTAATGAAAAACTGTTTTTT. Drawing the rest from reference TRBV28 and TRBJ1-4, the complete variable domain is DVKVTQSSRYLVKRTGEKVFLECVQDMDHENMFWYRQDPGLGLRLIYFSYDVKMKEKGDIPEGYSVSREKKERFSLILESASTNQTSMYLCASSLGTQGSPNEKLFFGSGTQLSVL.

The J gene is TRBJ2-7, the V gene TRBV25-1; D is unclear. V was clipped by 7 bases and J by 2 bases, with 9 bases between them. This CDR3 has 12 amino acids. The V gene's germline CDR1 is MGHDK and CDR2 SYGVNS. The CDR3 DNA is TGTGCCAGCAAAGGCGGAGCCTACGAGCAGTACTTC. As protein: CASKGGAYEQYF.

This clone was seen only a few times. The chain uses TRBV10-3 and TRBJ2-1; perhaps TRBD1 as D (6 bases). The CDR3 runs 14 residues. V was trimmed by 6 bases and J by 5 bases, leaving 14 bases between them. The germline CDR1 and CDR2 sequences are ENHRY and SYGVKD. The CDR3 nucleotides are TGTGCCATCAGGGCTACCGGGACAAACAATGAGCAGTTCTTC. Translation gives CAIRATGTNNEQFF.

This clone was counted only a few times. The chain recombines TRBV2 with TRBJ2-5; TRBD2 matches at 13 bases. The CDR3 has 15 residues. Looked up from germline, CDR1 is SNHLY and CDR2 is FYNNEI. Trimming took 6 bases from V and 7 from J; bases not matched to a gene: 8. This CDR3 reads CASSGLAGASGTQYF. Here the CDR3 DNA reads TGTGCCAGCAGCGGACTAGCGGGGGCCTCTGGGACCCAGTACTTC.

This clone has a handful of counts. V is TRBV5-1 and J is TRBJ2-5; D is unclear. Trimming shortened V by 5 bases and J by 0 bases, and 11 bases separated the two germline ends. This CDR3 region has 14 residues. From germline, CDR1 is SGHRS and CDR2 YFSETQ. The CDR3 is CASSLGANQETQYF. Here the CDR3 DNA reads TGCGCCAGCAGTCTTGGAGCCAACCAAGAGACCCAGTACTTC.

J is TRBJ2-2 and V is TRBV29-1; the D is unclear. Per the germline V gene, CDR1 is SQVTM and CDR2 is ANQGSEA. CDR3 length: 14 amino acids. V lost 4 bases and J lost 1, with 10 bases in between. CDR3 loop: CSVGDLRNTGELFF. The CDR3 coding sequence is TGCAGCGTTGGAGACCTAAGGAACACCGGGGAGCTGTTTTTT.

This clone was seen a handful of times. The chain combines TRBV7-2 with TRBJ2-7, with D unclear. Germline V gene data show CDR1 as SGHTA and CDR2 as FQGNSA. The CDR3 is 12 amino acids. Trimming took off 5 bases at V and 6 bases at J, with 11 bases between the two ends. The CDR3 DNA follows: TGTGCCAGCAGCAAAACTCGATCCGAGCAGTACTTC. It encodes CASSKTRSEQYF.

The rearrangement joins TRBV7-9 to TRBJ1-2; TRBD1 aligns across 11 bases. CDR1 and CDR2 (germline): SEHNR, FQNEAQ (reference sequence). This CDR3 has 16 amino acids. V shed 1 base and J 9 bases; nucleotides not matched to a gene: 10. The CDR3 nucleotides read TGTGCCAGCAGCTTAGTAGGCGGGACAGGGGGAATGAGCTACACCTTC. Translation: CASSLVGGTGGMSYTF. Filled out from reference TRBV7-9 and TRBJ1-2, the complete variable domain reads DTGVSQNPRHKITKRGQNVTFRCDPISEHNRLYWYRQTLGQGPEFLTYFQNEAQLEKSRLLSDRFSAERPKGSFSTLEIQRTEQGDSAMYLCASSLVGGTGGMSYTFGSGTRLTVV.

In the case of this clone: At one of its ends the junction is not consistent with the germline gene, which may arise from a read error. This chain connects TRBV7-7 to TRBJ2-5, with D possibly being TRBD2 (6 bases). This CDR3 is 14 amino acids long. Germline-derived CDR1 and CDR2 are SSHAT and FNYEAQ (reference sequence). This chain's CDR3 is CASSRDGTQEAQYF. CDR3 sequence (DNA): TGTGCTAGCAGCCGGGACGGGACTCAAGAGGCCCAGTACTTC. The complete variable domain, with remaining parts taken from reference TRBV7-7 and TRBJ2-5, reads GAGVSQSPRYKVTKRGQDVTLRCDPISSHATLYWYQQALGQGPEFLTYFNYEAQPDKSGLPSDRFSAERPEGSISTLTIQRTEQRDSAMYRCASSRDGTQEAQYFGPGTRLLVL.

V is TRBV6-1 and J is TRBJ2-3, with TRBD2 as a possible D gene (6 bases). CDR1 is MNHNS, CDR2 SASEGT, per germline. The CDR3 has 14 amino acids. Between the trimmed V and J ends, which lost 2 bases and 1 base, there was a span of 7 bases. The CDR3 is CASSEQRGTDTQYF. In DNA, the CDR3 is TGTGCCAGCAGTGAACAGCGGGGCACAGATACGCAGTATTTT.

This sequence joins TRBV5-6 and TRBJ1-1; TRBD1 might be the D (6 bases). Germline loops: CDR1 SGHDT, CDR2 YYEEEE. The ends were cut back, 2 bases at V and 4 bases at J, with 15 bases in the middle. This CDR3 comprises 15 residues. The CDR3 DNA reads as TGTGCCAGCAGCTTCCCCCGGGCAGGGGCCACTGAAGCTTTCTTT. Translation gives CASSFPRAGATEAFF.

The V call is TRBV6-5, the J call TRBJ2-7; 8 bases are a match to TRBD2. Germline CDR1 MNHEY, CDR2 SVGAGI. The CDR3 runs to 16 residues. Germline trimming cut 4 bases from V and 0 bases from J; bases unmatched to any gene: 8. The CDR3 DNA is TGTGCCAGCAGTTCGAAGCGGGGGTCCCCCTCCTACGAGCAGTACTTC. The encoded protein is CASSSKRGSPSYEQYF.

The table lists this clone with a few counts. This chain links TRBV28 with TRBJ2-2; D possibly corresponds to TRBD1 (5 bases). V was clipped by 8 bases and J by 7 bases, with 20 bases between them. This CDR3 has 15 residues. Germline V lookup: CDR1 MDHEN, CDR2 SYDVKM. CDR3 in DNA: TGTGCCAGCTCCCACAATGCAGGGCGGCGCGGGGAGCTGTTTTTT. Translated, it gives CASSHNAGRRGELFF.

This clone occurred a few times. This chain uses TRBV10-3 with TRBJ2-1, with 9 bases that match TRBD2. Trimming cost V 2 bases and J 9 bases; bases outside gene matches: 8. This CDR3 has 15 amino acids. The V gene's germline CDR1 is ENHRY and CDR2 SYGVKD. The CDR3 DNA is TGTGCCATCAGTGAGAGGGTAGCGGGGGATTCTGAGCAGTTCTTC. Protein sequence: CAISERVAGDSEQFF.

The CDR3 bases are TGTGCCAGCAGCGAAGACGGGACAGGGAGGAAGACCCAGTACTTC. This codes for CASSEDGTGRKTQYF. The chain is built from TRBV7-3 and TRBJ2-5, with TRBD1 matching over 9 bases. The CDR3 loop spans 15 amino acids. V lost 5 bases, J lost 6 bases, and 10 bases stayed unmatched. Germline CDR1 and CDR2: SGHTA and FQGTGA.